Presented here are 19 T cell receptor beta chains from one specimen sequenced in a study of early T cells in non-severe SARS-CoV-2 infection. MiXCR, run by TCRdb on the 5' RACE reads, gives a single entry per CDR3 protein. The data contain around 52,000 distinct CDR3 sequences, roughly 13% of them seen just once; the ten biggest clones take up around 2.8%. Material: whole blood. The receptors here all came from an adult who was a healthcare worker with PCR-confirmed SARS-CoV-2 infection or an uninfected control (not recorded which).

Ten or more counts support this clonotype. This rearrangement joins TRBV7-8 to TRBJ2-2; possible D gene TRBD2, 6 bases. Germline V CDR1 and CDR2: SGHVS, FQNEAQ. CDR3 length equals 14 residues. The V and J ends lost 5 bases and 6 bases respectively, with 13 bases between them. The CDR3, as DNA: TGTGCCAGCAGCCTGGGACTCTCCCCCGGGGAGCTGTTTTTT. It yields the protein CASSLGLSPGELFF.

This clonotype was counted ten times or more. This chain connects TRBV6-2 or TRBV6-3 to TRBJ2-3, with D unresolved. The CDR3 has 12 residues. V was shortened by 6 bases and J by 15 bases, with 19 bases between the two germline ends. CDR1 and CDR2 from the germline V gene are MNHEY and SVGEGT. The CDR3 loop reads CASSPDGVPYYF. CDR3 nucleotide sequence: TGTGCCAGCAGCCCGGACGGCGTACCTTATTATTTT.

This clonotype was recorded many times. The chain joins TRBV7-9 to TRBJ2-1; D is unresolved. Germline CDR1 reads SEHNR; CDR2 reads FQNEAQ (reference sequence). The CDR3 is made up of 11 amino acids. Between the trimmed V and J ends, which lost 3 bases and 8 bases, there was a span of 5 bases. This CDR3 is CASSFSDEQFF. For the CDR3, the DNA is TGTGCCAGCAGCTTCTCCGATGAGCAGTTCTTC.

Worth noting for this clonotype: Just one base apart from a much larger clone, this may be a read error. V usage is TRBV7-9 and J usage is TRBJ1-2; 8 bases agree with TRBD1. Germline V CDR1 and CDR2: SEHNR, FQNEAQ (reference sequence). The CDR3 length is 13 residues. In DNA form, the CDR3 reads TGTGTCAGCAGCCCGGCATCTGACAGGGGTTCCACCTTC. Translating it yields CVSSPASDRGSTF.

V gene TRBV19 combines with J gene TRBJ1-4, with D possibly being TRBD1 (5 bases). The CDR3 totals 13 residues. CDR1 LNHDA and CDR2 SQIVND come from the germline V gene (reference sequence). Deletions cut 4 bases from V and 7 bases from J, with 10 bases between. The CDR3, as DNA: TGTGCCAGTAGTACCCGGAGGGGTGAAAAACTGTTTTTT. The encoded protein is CASSTRRGEKLFF.

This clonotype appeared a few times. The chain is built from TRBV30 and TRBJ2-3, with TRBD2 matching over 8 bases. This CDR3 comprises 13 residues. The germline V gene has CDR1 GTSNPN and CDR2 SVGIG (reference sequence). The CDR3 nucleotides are TGTGCGCGGGAGGCTAGCGGAACAGATACGCAGTATTTT. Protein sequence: CAREASGTDTQYF.

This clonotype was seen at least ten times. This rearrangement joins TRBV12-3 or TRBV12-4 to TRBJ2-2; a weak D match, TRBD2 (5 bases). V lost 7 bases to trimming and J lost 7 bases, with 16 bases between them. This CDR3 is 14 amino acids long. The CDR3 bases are TGTGCCAGCACCTCTTCAGGCCGGGGCGGGGAGCTGTTTTTT. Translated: CASTSSGRGGELFF.

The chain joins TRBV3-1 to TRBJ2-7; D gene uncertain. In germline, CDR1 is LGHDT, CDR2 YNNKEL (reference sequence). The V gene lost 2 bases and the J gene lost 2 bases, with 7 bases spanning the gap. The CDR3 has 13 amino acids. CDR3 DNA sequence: TGTGCCAGCAGCCAATACATCGCCTACGAGCAGTACTTC. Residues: CASSQYIAYEQYF.

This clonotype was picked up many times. DNA of the CDR3: TGTGCCAGCAGCGTAGCCGGGGGGCGCACAGATACGCAGTATTTT. It translates to CASSVAGGRTDTQYF. This sequence joins TRBV9 and TRBJ2-3; tentatively, D is TRBD2 (7 bases). This CDR3 region has 15 residues. Between the trimmed V and J ends, which lost 0 bases and 1 base, there was a span of 9 bases. Looked up from germline, CDR1 is SGDLS and CDR2 is YYNGEE. The variable domain in full, completed from reference TRBV9 and TRBJ2-3, reads DSGVTQTPKHLITATGQRVTLRCSPRSGDLSVYWYQQSLDQGLQFLIQYYNGEERAKGNILERFSAQQFPDLHSELNLSSLELGDSALYFCASSVAGGRTDTQYFGPGTRLTVL.

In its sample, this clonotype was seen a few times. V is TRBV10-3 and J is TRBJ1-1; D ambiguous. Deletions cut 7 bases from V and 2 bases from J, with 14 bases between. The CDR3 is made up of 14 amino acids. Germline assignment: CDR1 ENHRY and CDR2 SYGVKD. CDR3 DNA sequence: TGTGCCATCAAACCCCGGGGTCTCAACACTGAAGCTTTCTTT. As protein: CAIKPRGLNTEAFF.

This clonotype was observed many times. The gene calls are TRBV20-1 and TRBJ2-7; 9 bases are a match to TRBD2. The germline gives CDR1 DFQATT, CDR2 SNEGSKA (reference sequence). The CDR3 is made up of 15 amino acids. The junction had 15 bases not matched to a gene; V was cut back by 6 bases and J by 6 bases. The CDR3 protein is CSAKKGGGGAPEQYF. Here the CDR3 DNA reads TGCAGTGCCAAGAAGGGAGGCGGGGGGGCCCCCGAGCAGTACTTC.

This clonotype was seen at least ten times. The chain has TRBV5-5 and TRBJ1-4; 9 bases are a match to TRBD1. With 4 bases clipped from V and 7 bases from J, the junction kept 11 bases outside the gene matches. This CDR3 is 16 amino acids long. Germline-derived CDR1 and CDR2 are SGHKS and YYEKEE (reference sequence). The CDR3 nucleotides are TGTGCCAGCAGCCCATCGTTGGACAGGGGAGGTGAAAAACTGTTTTTT. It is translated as CASSPSLDRGGEKLFF.

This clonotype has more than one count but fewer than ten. The CDR3 protein is CASGWGSGTSYEQYF. For the CDR3, the DNA is TGTGCTAGTGGTTGGGGTAGCGGGACCTCCTACGAGCAGTACTTC. The V call is TRBV12-5, the J call TRBJ2-7, with 8 bases aligning to TRBD2. The CDR3 length is 15 residues. V lost 4 bases, J lost 0 bases, and 5 bases stayed unmatched. Germline CDR1 and CDR2: LGHNT and FRNRAP.

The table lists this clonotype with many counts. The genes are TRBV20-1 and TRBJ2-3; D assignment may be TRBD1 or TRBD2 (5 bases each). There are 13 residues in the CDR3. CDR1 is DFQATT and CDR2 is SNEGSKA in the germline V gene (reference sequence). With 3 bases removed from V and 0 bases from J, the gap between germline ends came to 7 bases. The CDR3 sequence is CSARRGSTDTQYF. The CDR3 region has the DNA TGCAGTGCTAGGAGGGGTAGCACAGATACGCAGTATTTT.

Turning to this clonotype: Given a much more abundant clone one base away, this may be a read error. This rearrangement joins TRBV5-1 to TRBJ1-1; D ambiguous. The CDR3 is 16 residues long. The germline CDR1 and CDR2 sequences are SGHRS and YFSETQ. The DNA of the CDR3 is TGCGCCAGCGGCTTTACGGGTCGTGCTCTGAACACTGAAGCTTTCTTT. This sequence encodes CASGFTGRALNTEAFF.

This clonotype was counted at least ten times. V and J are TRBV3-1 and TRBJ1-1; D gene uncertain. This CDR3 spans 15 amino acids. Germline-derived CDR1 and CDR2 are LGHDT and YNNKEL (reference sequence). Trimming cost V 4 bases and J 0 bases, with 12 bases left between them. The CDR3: CASSRLDNMNTEAFF. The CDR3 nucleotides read TGTGCCAGCAGCCGACTAGATAATATGAACACTGAAGCTTTCTTT.

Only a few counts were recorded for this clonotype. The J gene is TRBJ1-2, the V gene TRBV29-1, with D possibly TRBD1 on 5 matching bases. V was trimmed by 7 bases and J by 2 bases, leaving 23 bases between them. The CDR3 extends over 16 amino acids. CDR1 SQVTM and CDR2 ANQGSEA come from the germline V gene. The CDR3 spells CSADLPSRGVNYGYTF. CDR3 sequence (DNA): TGCAGCGCTGACTTGCCCTCGAGGGGCGTCAACTATGGCTACACCTTC. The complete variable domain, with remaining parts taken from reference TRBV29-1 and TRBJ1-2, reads SAVISQKPSRDICQRGTSLTIQCQVDSQVTMMFWYRQQPGQSLTLIATANQGSEATYESGFVIDKFPISRPNLTFSTLTVSNMSPEDSSIYLCSADLPSRGVNYGYTFGSGTRLTVV.

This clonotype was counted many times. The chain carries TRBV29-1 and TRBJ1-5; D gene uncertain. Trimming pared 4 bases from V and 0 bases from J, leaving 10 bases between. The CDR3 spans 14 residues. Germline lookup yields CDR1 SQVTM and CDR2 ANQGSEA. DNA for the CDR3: TGCAGCGTTGTCGACGGAGATAGCAATCAGCCCCAGCATTTT. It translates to CSVVDGDSNQPQHF.

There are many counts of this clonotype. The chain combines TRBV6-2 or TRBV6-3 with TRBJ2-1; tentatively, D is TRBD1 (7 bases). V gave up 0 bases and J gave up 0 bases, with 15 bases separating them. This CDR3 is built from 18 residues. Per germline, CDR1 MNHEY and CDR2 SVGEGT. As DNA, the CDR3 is TGTGCCAGCAGTTACTCGAGTGGGCAGGGGGGCTCCTACAATGAGCAGTTCTTC. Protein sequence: CASSYSSGQGGSYNEQFF.